This TCR beta chain appears in the sequencing data of a study of control samples from healthy donors and cancer patients. Libraries were prepared by immunoSEQ multiplex PCR; TCRdb keeps only in-frame clonotypes and omits some of them. The repertoire holds some 150,000 clones, with 91% as singletons. The CDR3 length is 12 residues. Looked up from germline, CDR1 is MNHEY and CDR2 is SMNVEV (reference sequence). Losses at the gene ends were 8 bases for V and 7 bases for J; bases not matched to a gene: 1. Sequencing was performed on blood. The sequence came from a woman aged 25 to 39 in good health. The J gene is TRBJ1-5, the V gene TRBV27; 11 bases agree with TRBD1. Written as DNA, the CDR3 is TGTGCCAGCGGGACAGGGGGACAGCCCCAGCATTTT. Amino acid sequence: CASGTGGQPQHF.